This is a list of T cell receptor beta chains from one sample in a study of early T cells in non-severe SARS-CoV-2 infection. A single record per CDR3 protein comes from TCRdb applying MiXCR to the 5' RACE reads. Of 25,000 to 35,000 distinct CDR3 sequences listed, under 4% are singletons. The source material was whole blood. The receptors were sampled from an adult who was a healthcare worker with PCR-confirmed SARS-CoV-2 infection or an uninfected control (not recorded which). The CDR3 runs from the conserved cysteine through the conserved F or W. The order of the fields is clone size, D gene, V gene, J gene, CDR3 DNA, CDR3 protein. D genes are given only for firm matches. The size of a clone is reported for some rows only, either as once, few or many, or as a class for expanded clones.

clone size: many; D gene: -; V gene: TRBV7-6; J gene: TRBJ1-5; CDR3 DNA: TGTGCCAGCAGCTCCCGCCCGGGGGGCCCGGGTGGCAATCAGCCCCAGCATTTT; CDR3 protein: CASSSRPGGPGGNQPQHF
clone size: -; D gene: TRBD1; V gene: TRBV19; J gene: TRBJ1-5; CDR3 DNA: TGTGCCAGTAGTCACCGGGACAGGCCGGGGACTAGCAATCAGCCCCAGCATTTT; CDR3 protein: CASSHRDRPGTSNQPQHF
clone size: many; D gene: TRBD1; V gene: TRBV7-9; J gene: TRBJ1-2; CDR3 DNA: TGTGCCAGCAGCACGGACAGGGCAGCTAACTATGGCTACACCTTC; CDR3 protein: CASSTDRAANYGYTF
clone size: few; D gene: TRBD1; V gene: TRBV6-5; J gene: TRBJ1-5; CDR3 DNA: TGTGCCAGCAGTTACTCTGGGGACAGTAATCAGCCCCAGCATTTT; CDR3 protein: CASSYSGDSNQPQHF
clone size: many; D gene: -; V gene: TRBV6-1; J gene: TRBJ2-5; CDR3 DNA: TGTGCCAGCATAAGGTTACAGCAAGAGACCCAGTACTTC; CDR3 protein: CASIRLQQETQYF
clone size: many; D gene: -; V gene: TRBV7-3; J gene: TRBJ2-3; CDR3 DNA: TGTGCCAGCAGCTGGGACGCCCGCACAGATACGCAGTATTTT; CDR3 protein: CASSWDARTDTQYF
clone size: many; D gene: -; V gene: TRBV6-2/TRBV6-3; J gene: TRBJ2-7; CDR3 DNA: TGTGCCAGCAGTTACTCATCGAACAGACAGTACTTC; CDR3 protein: CASSYSSNRQYF
clone size: many; D gene: -; V gene: TRBV20-1; J gene: TRBJ2-2; CDR3 DNA: TGCAGTGCCTTGCTATTAAGACACACCGGGGAGCTGTTTTTT; CDR3 protein: CSALLLRHTGELFF
clone size: many; D gene: TRBD1; V gene: TRBV5-4; J gene: TRBJ2-2; CDR3 DNA: TGTGCCAGCAGCTTTCCGGGACAGGGTAGCGGGGAGCTGTTTTTT; CDR3 protein: CASSFPGQGSGELFF
clone size: many; D gene: -; V gene: TRBV7-9; J gene: TRBJ1-5; CDR3 DNA: TGTGCCAGCAGCTCCGACAGGTTGGACCAGCATTTT; CDR3 protein: CASSSDRLDQHF
clone size: many; D gene: -; V gene: TRBV20-1; J gene: TRBJ2-3; CDR3 DNA: TGCAGTGCTAGAGATGGCGGCAGGGTCGCAGATACGCAGTATTTT; CDR3 protein: CSARDGGRVADTQYF
clone size: many; D gene: TRBD2; V gene: TRBV7-9; J gene: TRBJ2-7; CDR3 DNA: TGTGCCAGCAGCTCCTTCCAGCGGGGCTCCTACGAGCAGTACTTC; CDR3 protein: CASSSFQRGSYEQYF